This T cell receptor (beta chain) derives from a study of blood T cells in healthy people across ages. The J segment lost 1 base and the V segment lost 6 bases, leaving 5 bases of the junction unmatched. CDR3 length: 16 amino acids. With a J-beta primer mix and a sample-barcoded 5' primer, a second PCR ran roughly 6 to 11 cycles. Individual samples furnished no less than 2.5 million CDR3-containing paired-end reads apiece. TCRdb re-called the 5' RACE reads with MiXCR, one entry per CDR3 protein. The sample includes hundreds of thousands of distinct CDR3 sequences, around 48% of them seen just once. Study-level results: As age increased, TCR beta diversity per million T cells fell in a roughly linear fashion. The study could not conclusively compare naive and antigen-experienced cells, given its unsorted PBMCs.

This clonotype came up a few times. Its antigen is unknown. This chain links TRBV12-3 or TRBV12-4 with TRBJ2-1, with 11 bases lining up with TRBD2. This TCR was recovered from a man aged 25-40 years in good health. Sequenced: blood. This CDR3 reads CASRPGTSGSYNEQFF. DNA for the CDR3: TGTGCCAGCAGACCTGGGACTAGCGGTTCCTACAATGAGCAGTTCTTC.